This TCR beta chain was recorded in a study of CD8+ T cells in alopecia areata. Study overall: Tofacitinib was given for 6 to 18 months, then stopped for 6 months. Study results and limitations: Scalp clonality, together with expanded CD8+ clones among the top 100, fell significantly with tofacitinib. Lesional scalp displayed greater clonality than normal scalp, most notably in alopecia totalis/universalis.

The CDR3 spans 14 residues. In germline, CDR1 is MNHNY, CDR2 SVGAGI (reference sequence). Trimming left V 2 bases short and J 4 bases short, with 11 bases between. The sample's treatment: oral pan-JAK inhibitor, 5-10 mg twice daily. Researchers gathered lesional scalp punch biopsies and peripheral blood from patients with alopecia areata. RNA was extracted and reverse transcribed into cDNA as the sequencing template. Assay used: immunoSEQ multiplex PCR; TCRdb lists only in-frame clones, some missing. The table records 180,000 or so clones, 58% of them present only once. The table lists this clone with a few counts. What it binds is unknown.

The sequence was collected from a human donor with alopecia areata. Sample: CD4+ T cells sorted from blood, taken at week 24, from a patient treated with tofacitinib. The chain uses TRBV6-6 and TRBJ1-1, with D perhaps matching TRBD1 (5 bases). The CDR3 region is CASSYVGGSTEAFF. The CDR3 nucleotides read TGTGCCAGCAGTTACGTGGGGGGAAGCACTGAAGCTTTCTTT.